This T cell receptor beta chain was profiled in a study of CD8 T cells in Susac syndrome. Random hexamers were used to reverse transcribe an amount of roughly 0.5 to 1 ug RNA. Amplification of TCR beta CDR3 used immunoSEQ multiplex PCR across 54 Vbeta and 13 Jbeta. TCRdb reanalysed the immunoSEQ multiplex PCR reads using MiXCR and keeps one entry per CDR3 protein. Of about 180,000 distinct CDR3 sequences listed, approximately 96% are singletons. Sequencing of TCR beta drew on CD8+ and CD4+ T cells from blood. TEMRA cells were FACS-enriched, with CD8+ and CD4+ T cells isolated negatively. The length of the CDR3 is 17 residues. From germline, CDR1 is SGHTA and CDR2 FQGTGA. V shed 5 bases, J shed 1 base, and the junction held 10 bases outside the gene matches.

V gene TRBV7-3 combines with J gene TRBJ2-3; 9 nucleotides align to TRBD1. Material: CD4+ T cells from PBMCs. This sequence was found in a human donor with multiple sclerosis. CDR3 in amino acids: CASSAHPGQGGTDTQYF. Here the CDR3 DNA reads TGTGCCAGCAGCGCCCACCCGGGACAGGGTGGCACAGATACGCAGTATTTT. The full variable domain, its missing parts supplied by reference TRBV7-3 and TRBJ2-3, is GAGVSQTPSNKVTEKGKYVELRCDPISGHTALYWYRQSLGQGPEFLIYFQGTGAADDSGLPNDRFFAVRPEGSVSTLKIQRTERGDSAVYLCASSAHPGQGGTDTQYFGPGTRLTVL.